This T cell receptor (beta chain) was documented in a study of identical twins. Overall study findings and caveats: Models underestimated TCR alpha sharing (out-of-frame) in monozygotic twins. The conclusions drew on cross-sectional statistical analysis instead of tracking the same donors.

The V gene lost 5 bases and the J gene lost 5 bases, with 10 bases spanning the gap. The CDR3 has 12 residues. Germline CDR1 reads MNHNY; CDR2 reads SVGAGI (reference sequence). One entry per CDR3 protein results from TCRdb running MiXCR on the 5' RACE reads. The table lists 700,000 or so distinct CDR3 sequences, 8.6% of them singletons. This clonotype has just a few counts. What it binds is unknown. The same sample was also used in a study of yellow fever vaccine responses in identical twins. That paper adds: The authors reported partly convergent, partly personalized vaccine responses in identical twins.

Sample: PBMCs. This TCR derives from a young woman in good health. V and J are TRBV6-6 and TRBJ2-7; TRBD2 might be the D (6 bases). As DNA, the CDR3 is TGTGCCAGCAGTCGGGACTCACACGAGCAGTACTTC. This codes for CASSRDSHEQYF.